The clone carrying this TCR beta chain showed up many times. The antigen is unknown. This specimen belongs to a study of neurological immune-mediated disorders. Study-wide points: Expanded clones shared no identical CDR3 amino acid sequences across subjects, which suggested private TCR-beta repertoires in all groups.

The cDNA came from 5'RACE, which used 10-nucleotide random UMIs. TCRdb re-analysed the 5' RACE reads in MiXCR, keeping a single row per CDR3 protein. This sample carries roughly 50,000 distinct CDR3 sequences, about 15% of them seen once, and the ten largest clones take 4.4%. Libraries used 2 million unsorted PBMCs kept frozen in RNAlater. Trimming cost V 3 bases and J 8 bases, with 10 bases left between them. The CDR3 is 12 amino acids. The receptor was isolated from a man aged 60 to 75 in good health. The chain couples TRBV12-3 or TRBV12-4 to TRBJ1-2; a weak D match, TRBD1 (5 bases). The sequenced sample consisted of PBMCs. The CDR3 spells CASSFWEGGYTF. The CDR3 nucleotides are TGTGCCAGCAGTTTTTGGGAGGGGGGCTACACCTTC.